Listed below are T cell receptor beta chains from one sample, sequenced in a study of blood T cell repertoires in COVID-19. Repertoires were generated with immunoSEQ multiplex PCR, while TCRdb's copy carries only in-frame clones and drops some. The sample includes some 80,000 clones, 70% to 80% of them seen just once. The sample taken for sequencing was peripheral blood. Every receptor here comes from an elderly woman with active or convalescent COVID-19. Both conserved end residues are trimmed from each CDR3. A row's size may be missing; if present it is once, few, many or a size class.

V	size	J	CDR3
TRBV7-8	.	TRBJ1-4	ASSSTTRGGEKLF
TRBV12-3/TRBV12-4	.	TRBJ2-5	ASRTPSSRVY
TRBV11-2	.	TRBJ2-7	ASSSPLRGNYEQY
TRBV7-9	.	TRBJ2-7	ASSLAAYEQY
TRBV19	.	TRBJ2-5	ASSILAGNKETQY
TRBV18	.	TRBJ1-3	ASSPSPASSGNTIY
TRBV27	.	TRBJ2-7	ASRRTSGYEQY
TRBV6-4	.	TRBJ1-3	ASTRPTGGNSGNTIY
TRBV28	few	TRBJ2-2	ASSLGDRVIGELF
TRBV9	.	TRBJ2-3	ASSVVSNTDTQY
TRBV19	.	TRBJ2-2	ASSIQQGNTGELF
TRBV25-1	.	TRBJ2-7	ASRSDSGYEQY
TRBV5-1	few	TRBJ2-1	ASSRGATGNEQF
TRBV29-1	.	TRBJ2-7	SVMPGAHEQY
TRBV9	.	TRBJ2-3	ASSARLSGSTDTQY
TRBV6-6	once	TRBJ1-1	ASSYGDRGLTEAF
TRBV7-2	.	TRBJ2-6	ASSLSYSGANVLT
TRBV6-5	.	TRBJ1-5	ASSYGQTNQPQH
TRBV6-5	.	TRBJ2-5	ASSYTRGRQETQY
TRBV7-8	.	TRBJ2-3	ASSLAGVLAGGTDTQY
TRBV3-1/TRBV3-2	.	TRBJ2-1	ASSRLAGVSEQF
TRBV19	.	TRBJ2-1	ASQREVRGEQF
TRBV6-5	once	TRBJ2-6	ASSTGSGANVLT
TRBV9	.	TRBJ1-3	ASSVRDRDSGNTIY
TRBV5-4	.	TRBJ1-4	ASSLRYRDRNEKLF
TRBV30	.	TRBJ2-2	AWSRQGYTGELF
TRBV7-2	.	TRBJ2-7	ASSLANSGGSEQY
TRBV9	.	TRBJ2-3	ASSITGVPDTQY
TRBV7-2	.	TRBJ1-2	ASSLAQSTNYGYT
TRBV2	.	TRBJ2-7	ASSRQGRGYEQY
TRBV10-3	.	TRBJ1-2	AISEGGANGYT
TRBV7-3	few	TRBJ2-3	ASSQISTDTQY
TRBV7-2	.	TRBJ2-1	ASSPGRLAGYNEQF
TRBV19	few	TRBJ1-1	ASTGGPLDGEAF
TRBV7-6	.	TRBJ2-1	ASTLLAGAAYNEQF
TRBV27	.	TRBJ2-6	ASRKKGPSRGRLSGANVLT
TRBV11-3	.	TRBJ2-5	ASSLGGPQETQY